The 23 T cell receptor beta chains given below trace back to one sample, sequenced in a study of regulatory T cells in long-lasting Graves disease. The time point is: newly diagnosed GD, antithyroid drugs for less than 3 months. RNA from PBMCs was the source of the TCR library. Both iRepertoire HTBI primers and Arm-PCR of CDR3 regions were used to build the TCR beta libraries. TCRdb redid the calling of the multiplex PCR reads with MiXCR, one entry per CDR3 protein. The table has around 240,000 distinct CDR3 sequences, more than 15% seen once. These same records also appear under a second study, on T cells in Graves' hyperthyroidism and ophthalmopathy.

The sequences come from peripheral blood mononuclear cells (PBMCs), collected at new diagnosis, from a patient treated with antithyroid drugs. The source is a woman between 25 and 40 years old with Graves disease.

This clonotype has at least ten counts. The chain links TRBV7-9 to TRBJ2-5, with TRBD2 matching over 8 bases. Germline values: CDR1 SEHNR, CDR2 FQNEAQ (reference sequence). The length of the CDR3 is 15 residues. The V segment lost 7 bases and the J segment 3 bases; nucleotides outside the gene matches: 10. The CDR3 region has the DNA TGTGCCAGCACCCCCCGGGGGGGGGAGAAAGAGACCCAGTACTTC. This translates into CASTPRGGEKETQYF.

In this sample, this clonotype turned up many times. The chain employs TRBV3-1 and TRBJ1-2, with a possible D match to TRBD1 (6 bases). Germline V lookup: CDR1 LGHDT, CDR2 YNNKEL (reference sequence). Trimming took 1 base from V and 1 from J, leaving 10 bases between them. CDR3 length equals 15 residues. The CDR3 is CASSQGTVFNYGYTF. CDR3 coding DNA: TGTGCCAGCAGCCAAGGGACAGTGTTTAACTATGGCTACACCTTC.

At least ten counts were recorded for this clonotype. This rearrangement joins TRBV15 to TRBJ2-6; 8 bases align to TRBD1. Germline loops: CDR1 LNHNV, CDR2 YYDKDF (reference sequence). This CDR3 is built from 17 residues. Trimming removed 4 bases from V and 3 bases from J; junction bases left unmatched: 8. CDR3 region: CATSKTGDLRGANVLTF. As DNA, the CDR3 is TGTGCCACCAGCAAGACAGGGGATCTACGTGGGGCCAACGTCCTGACTTTC.

This clonotype showed up many times. The chain uses TRBV27 and TRBJ1-5; 9 bases map to TRBD1. The CDR3 is 17 amino acids. J was trimmed by 1 base and V by 6 bases; bases with no gene match: 10. CDR1 is MNHEY, CDR2 SMNVEV, per germline (reference sequence). CDR3 residues: CASRPTGGRFSNQPQHF. As DNA, the CDR3 is TGTGCCAGCAGACCCACAGGGGGCAGATTCAGCAATCAGCCCCAGCATTTT.

This clonotype was picked up many times. This chain uses TRBV12-3 or TRBV12-4 with TRBJ2-2; TRBD2 agrees at 9 bases. Trimming cost V 8 bases and J 7 bases; bases outside gene matches: 8. The CDR3 totals 14 residues. The CDR3 region has the DNA TGTGCCAGCGGGCTAGCGGGGTACGTCGGGGAGCTGTTTTTT. Translation gives CASGLAGYVGELFF.

This clonotype was counted ten times or more. The rearrangement joins TRBV4-2 to TRBJ2-1; D perhaps matches TRBD2 (5 bases). The ends were cut back, 1 base at V and 0 bases at J, with 13 bases in the middle. The CDR3 consists of 17 residues. CDR1 and CDR2 (germline): LGHNA, YNFKEQ. CDR3 nucleotide sequence: TGTGCCAGCAGCCAAGGGCGGACTTCAAGCTCCTACAATGAGCAGTTCTTC. This codes for CASSQGRTSSSYNEQFF.

At least ten counts were recorded for this clonotype. V is TRBV4-1 and J is TRBJ2-3, with 8 bases lining up with TRBD2. The J segment lost 9 bases and the V segment lost 4 bases, leaving 3 bases of the junction unmatched. This CDR3 has 12 residues. Germline CDR1 MGHRA, CDR2 YSYEKL. CDR3 sequence reads: CASSRAGVTQYF. The CDR3 DNA sequence: TGCGCCAGCAGCCGAGCGGGGGTAACGCAGTATTTT.

There are a few counts of this clonotype. The V gene is TRBV12-3 or TRBV12-4, the J gene TRBJ1-2, with 9 bases aligning to TRBD1. Trimming cost V 5 bases and J 7 bases; bases outside gene matches: 5. The CDR3 runs to 13 residues. The CDR3 DNA sequence: TGTGCCAGCAGTCTGGGACAGGGAAGTGGCTACACCTTC. Its translation: CASSLGQGSGYTF.

This clonotype was seen many times. The rearrangement joins TRBV3-1 to TRBJ2-7; TRBD2 aligns across 13 bases. V was pared by 4 bases and J by 3 bases, with 3 bases of the junction left unmatched. Germline lookup yields CDR1 LGHDT and CDR2 YNNKEL (reference sequence). CDR3 length equals 15 residues. The CDR3 DNA follows: TGTGCCAGCAGCCTCCGGACTAGCGGGGGCTACGAGCAGTACTTC. This gives the protein CASSLRTSGGYEQYF.

For this clonotype: A read error is likely here: a far larger clone is one base away. The conserved closing phenylalanine or tryptophan is absent in this CDR3, likely reflecting a read error. The V and J genes are TRBV2 and TRBJ1-1, with 9 positions matching TRBD1. Trimming cost V 5 bases and J 8 bases; bases outside gene matches: 9. Germline V gene data show CDR1 as SNHLY and CDR2 as FYNNEI. CDR3 size: 14 residues. In DNA form, the CDR3 reads TGTGCCAGCAGTTTGGGACAGGGCGACCTAGAAGCTTTCTCT. It translates to CASSLGQGDLEAFS.

About this clonotype itself: Compared with germline, one end of the junction differs, possibly owing to a read error. V and J are TRBV7-7 and TRBJ2-3; 8 nucleotides match TRBD1. The CDR3 runs 15 residues. Germline loops: CDR1 SSHAT, CDR2 FNYEAQ (reference sequence). CDR3 region: CASSLDSQGAGTQYF. Here the CDR3 DNA reads TGTGCTAGCAGCTTAGACAGCCAGGGGGCGGGGACGCAGTATTTT. Complete variable domain (other parts from reference TRBV7-7 and TRBJ2-3): GAGVSQSPRYKVTKRGQDVTLRCDPISSHATLYWYQQALGQGPEFLTYFNYEAQPDKSGLPSDRFSAERPEGSISTLTIQRTEQRDSAMYRCASSLDSQGAGTQYFGPGTRLTVL.

The table lists this clonotype with many counts. This chain uses TRBV20-1 with TRBJ2-7; 7 nucleotides align to TRBD2. Germline V gene data show CDR1 as DFQATT and CDR2 as SNEGSKA (reference sequence). J gave up 0 bases and V 4 bases, and 12 bases lay outside the gene matches. This CDR3 is built from 16 residues. The CDR3 reads CSATVGRGSNSYEQYF. CDR3 coding DNA: TGCAGTGCTACCGTGGGGCGGGGGTCCAACTCCTACGAGCAGTACTTC.

This clonotype was recorded many times. The V and J genes are TRBV3-1 and TRBJ1-5; D not resolved. CDR1 is LGHDT and CDR2 is YNNKEL in the germline V gene (reference sequence). The V and J ends lost 1 base and 7 bases respectively, with 8 bases between them. CDR3 length equals 13 residues. The CDR3 loop is CASSQVLGQPQHF. CDR3 bases: TGTGCCAGCAGCCAAGTCCTAGGACAGCCCCAGCATTTT.

There are many counts of this clonotype. The chain is built from TRBV20-1 and TRBJ1-4; D ambiguous. The CDR3 is made up of 13 amino acids. Germline CDR1 is DFQATT and CDR2 is SNEGSKA (reference sequence). The V end lost 1 base, the J end lost 7 bases, and 10 bases lay between the germline ends. CDR3 sequence (DNA): TGCAGTGCTAGAGCCGGGTTGAGTGAAAAACTGTTTTTT. It codes for CSARAGLSEKLFF.

This clonotype was picked up many times. The rearrangement links TRBV7-2 to TRBJ2-3; D not certain. Trimming took off 0 bases at V and 5 bases at J, with 0 bases between the two ends. CDR1 SGHTA and CDR2 FQGNSA come from the germline V gene. The CDR3 covers 11 residues. CDR3 in DNA: TGTGCCAGCAGCTTAGCAGATACGCAGTATTTT. It encodes CASSLADTQYF.

This clonotype was counted many times. The CDR3 nucleotides are TGTGCCAGTAGTACGTCGGACAGGGGTGGTGAGGAGCCCCAGCATTTT. This gives the protein CASSTSDRGGEEPQHF. The V and J genes are TRBV19 and TRBJ1-5, with TRBD1 matching over 9 bases. Losses at the gene ends were 4 bases for V and 8 bases for J; bases not matched to a gene: 12. The CDR3 covers 16 residues. Looked up from germline, CDR1 is LNHDA and CDR2 is SQIVND (reference sequence).

This clonotype occurred many times. The V gene is TRBV20-1, the J gene TRBJ2-1; D may correspond to TRBD1 or TRBD2 (5 bases each). With 5 bases removed from V and 3 bases from J, the gap between germline ends came to 14 bases. The CDR3 is made up of 14 amino acids. CDR1 and CDR2 (germline): DFQATT, SNEGSKA (reference sequence). CDR3 DNA: TGCAGTGCTTTTAGGGACCCCAACTACAATGAGCAGTTCTTC. Its translation: CSAFRDPNYNEQFF.

The rearrangement links TRBV20-1 to TRBJ2-1; no clear D. The germline V and J ends were trimmed by 4 bases and 3 bases, with 4 bases remaining between them. Germline values: CDR1 DFQATT, CDR2 SNEGSKA (reference sequence). The CDR3 extends over 11 amino acids. CDR3: CSAMIYNEQFF. CDR3 DNA sequence: TGCAGTGCTATGATCTACAATGAGCAGTTCTTC.

This clonotype appeared many times. The rearrangement links TRBV7-2 to TRBJ1-5, with D unresolved. Trimming took off 5 bases at V and 5 bases at J, with 10 bases between the two ends. Germline loops: CDR1 SGHTA, CDR2 FQGNSA. The CDR3 contains 13 residues. The CDR3 DNA reads as TGTGCCAGCAGCCGCGGGTGGGATCAGCCCCAGCATTTT. It codes for CASSRGWDQPQHF.

Many counts were recorded for this clonotype. The chain is built from TRBV19 and TRBJ2-5; 7 bases match TRBD1. This CDR3 has 12 amino acids. The V and J ends lost 10 bases and 4 bases, in that order; junction bases with no gene match: 6. Germline CDR1 LNHDA, CDR2 SQIVND (reference sequence). The CDR3 loop is CATRQGRETQYF. CDR3 in DNA: TGTGCCACGAGACAGGGAAGAGAGACCCAGTACTTC.

V usage is TRBV19 and J usage is TRBJ2-7; 8 bases are shared with TRBD1. CDR1 is LNHDA, CDR2 SQIVND, per germline (reference sequence). J was trimmed by 5 bases and V by 4 bases; bases with no gene match: 7. The CDR3 loop spans 14 amino acids. The CDR3 loop is CASSKGQGYHEQYF. CDR3 DNA: TGTGCCAGTAGTAAAGGACAGGGTTACCACGAGCAGTACTTC.

This clonotype was counted ten times or more. The CDR3 region is CASSRTSVTGELFF. The CDR3 DNA reads as TGTGCCAGCAGCCGGACATCAGTTACCGGGGAGCTGTTTTTT. The gene calls are TRBV12-3 or TRBV12-4 and TRBJ2-2; tentatively, D is TRBD1 (5 bases). The length of the CDR3 is 14 residues. The germline V and J ends were trimmed by 6 bases and 5 bases, with 13 bases remaining between them.

This clonotype came up many times. Germline and junction disagree at one end, which may indicate a read error. The chain combines TRBV3-1 with TRBJ2-1; D not resolved. From germline, CDR1 is LGHDT and CDR2 YNNKEL (reference sequence). This CDR3 spans 12 amino acids. Here the CDR3 reads CASSQGDNEQFF. CDR3 coding DNA: TGCGCCAGCAGCCAAGGAGACAATGAGCAGTTCTTC.